This T cell receptor (beta chain) was sequenced for a study of blood T cell repertoires in COVID-19. As for the study in general: Samples of COVID-19 (acute and convalescent) were obtained from the United States, Italy and Spain. In each case, the material was cDNA or gDNA derived from T cells, B-cell-depleted T cells, or PBMCs.

Per the original data handling: Researchers report that nucleated cell counts were estimated from reference gene primer amplification. The protocol was immunoSEQ multiplex PCR, while the TCRdb copy is restricted to in-frame clones and leaves out a portion. V and J calls and clone size are copied from that table; D and trimming were computed from the DNA. The table shows tens of thousands of clones, with roughly 93% occurring only once. The trim removed 3 bases at V and 1 base at J, leaving 0 bases unmatched. From germline, CDR1 is MDHEN and CDR2 SYDVKM. This CDR3 is 17 amino acids long. The sequence came from a human donor in a cohort sampled during active COVID-19. What was sequenced was peripheral blood. This rearrangement joins TRBV28 to TRBJ2-1; TRBD2 matches at 16 bases. CDR3 sequence reads: CASSLGLAGGSYNEQFF. The CDR3 bases are TGTGCCAGCAGTTTGGGACTAGCGGGAGGGTCCTACAATGAGCAGTTCTTC. Full variable domain (rest looked up from reference TRBV28 and TRBJ2-1): DVKVTQSSRYLVKRTGEKVFLECVQDMDHENMFWYRQDPGLGLRLIYFSYDVKMKEKGDIPEGYSVSREKKERFSLILESASTNQTSMYLCASSLGLAGGSYNEQFFGPGTRLTVL.